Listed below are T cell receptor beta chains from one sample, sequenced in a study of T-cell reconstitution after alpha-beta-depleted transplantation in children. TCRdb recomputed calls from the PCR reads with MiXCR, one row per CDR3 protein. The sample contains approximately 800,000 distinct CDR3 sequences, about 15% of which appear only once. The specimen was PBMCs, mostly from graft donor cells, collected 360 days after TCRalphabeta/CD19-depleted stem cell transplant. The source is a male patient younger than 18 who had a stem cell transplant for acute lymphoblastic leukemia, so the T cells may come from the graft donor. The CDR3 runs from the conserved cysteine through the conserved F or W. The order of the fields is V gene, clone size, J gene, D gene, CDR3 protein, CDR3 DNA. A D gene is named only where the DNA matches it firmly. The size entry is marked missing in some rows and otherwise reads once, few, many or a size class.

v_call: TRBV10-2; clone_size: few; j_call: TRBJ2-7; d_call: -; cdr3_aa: CASSDPTHSGAGGYEQYF; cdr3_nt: TGCGCCAGCAGTGACCCAACCCACAGCGGAGCGGGCGGGTACGAGCAGTACTTC
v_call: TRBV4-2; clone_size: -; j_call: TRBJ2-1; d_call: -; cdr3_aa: CASSPGPVYNEQFF; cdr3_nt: TGTGCCAGCAGCCCCGGGCCAGTCTACAATGAGCAGTTCTTC
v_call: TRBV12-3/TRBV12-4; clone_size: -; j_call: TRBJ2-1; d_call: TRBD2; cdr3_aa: CASSIGTSGRALQFF; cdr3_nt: TGTGCCAGCAGTATCGGGACTAGCGGGAGGGCCCTGCAGTTCTTC
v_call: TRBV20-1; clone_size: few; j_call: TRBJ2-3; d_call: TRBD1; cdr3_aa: CSANRGSYTDTQYF; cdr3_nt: TGCAGTGCCAACAGGGGGTCCTACACAGATACGCAGTATTTT
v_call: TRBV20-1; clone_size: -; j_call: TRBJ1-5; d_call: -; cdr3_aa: CSAARPEYSNQPQHF; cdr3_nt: TGCAGTGCGGCTCGCCCAGAATATAGCAATCAGCCCCAGCATTTT
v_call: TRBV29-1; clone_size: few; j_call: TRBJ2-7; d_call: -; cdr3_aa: CSVEVAGYEQYF; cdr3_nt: TGCAGCGTTGAAGTTGCAGGCTACGAGCAGTACTTC
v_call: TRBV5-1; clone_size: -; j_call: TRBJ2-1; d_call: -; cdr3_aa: CASSLPSSYNEQFF; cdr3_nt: TGCGCCAGCAGCTTGCCTAGCTCCTACAATGAGCAGTTCTTC
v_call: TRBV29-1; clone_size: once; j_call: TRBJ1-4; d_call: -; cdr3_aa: CSARNEKLFF; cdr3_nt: TGCAGCGCCCGAAATGAAAAACTGTTTTTT
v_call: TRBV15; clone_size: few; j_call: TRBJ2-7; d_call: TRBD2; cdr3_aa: CATSRGGLAGRSYEQYF; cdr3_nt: TGTGCCACCAGCAGAGGAGGACTAGCGGGAAGATCCTACGAGCAGTACTTC
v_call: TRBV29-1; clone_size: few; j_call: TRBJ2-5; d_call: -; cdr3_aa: CSVEVTYRAGETQYF; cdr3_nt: TGCAGCGTTGAAGTAACTTACAGGGCCGGGGAGACCCAGTACTTC
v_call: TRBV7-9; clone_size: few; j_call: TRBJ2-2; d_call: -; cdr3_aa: CASGRQSNTGELFF; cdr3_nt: TGTGCCAGCGGACGACAATCGAACACCGGGGAGCTGTTTTTT
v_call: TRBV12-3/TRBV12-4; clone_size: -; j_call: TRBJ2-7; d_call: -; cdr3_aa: CASSFSWARAHEQYF; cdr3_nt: TGTGCCAGCAGTTTTAGCTGGGCCCGGGCCCACGAGCAGTACTTC
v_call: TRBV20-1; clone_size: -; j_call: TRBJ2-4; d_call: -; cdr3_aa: CSARRVPGAKNIQYF; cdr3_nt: TGCAGTGCTAGACGTGTGCCCGGAGCCAAAAACATTCAGTACTTC
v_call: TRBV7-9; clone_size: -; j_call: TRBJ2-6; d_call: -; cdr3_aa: CASSFVRVSGANVLTF; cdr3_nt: TGTGCCAGCAGCTTCGTCAGGGTCTCTGGGGCCAACGTCCTGACTTTC
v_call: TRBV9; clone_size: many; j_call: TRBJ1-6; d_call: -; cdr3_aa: CASSVRGWGPNSPLHF; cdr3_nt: TGTGCCAGCAGCGTCAGGGGATGGGGGCCCAATTCACCCCTCCACTTT
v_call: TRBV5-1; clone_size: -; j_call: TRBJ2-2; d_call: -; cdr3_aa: CASSSRRGAGELFF; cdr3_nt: TGCGCCAGCAGCTCGCGCAGGGGGGCCGGGGAGCTGTTTTTT
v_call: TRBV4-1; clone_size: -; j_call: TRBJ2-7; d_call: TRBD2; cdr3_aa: CASSQPLAGAHEQYF; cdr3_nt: TGCGCCAGCAGCCAACCCCTAGCGGGAGCCCACGAGCAGTACTTC
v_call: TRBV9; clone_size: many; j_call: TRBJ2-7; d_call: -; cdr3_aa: CASSVDAYSYEQYF; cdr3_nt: TGTGCCAGCAGCGTAGATGCCTACTCCTACGAGCAGTACTTC
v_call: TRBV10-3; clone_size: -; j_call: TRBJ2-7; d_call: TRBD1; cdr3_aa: CAISGDRAAYEQYF; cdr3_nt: TGTGCCATCAGTGGGGACAGGGCGGCCTACGAGCAGTACTTC
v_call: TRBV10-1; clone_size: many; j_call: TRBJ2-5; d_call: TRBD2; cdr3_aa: CASSRSSGQETQYF; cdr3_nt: TGCGCCAGCAGTCGGTCTAGCGGACAAGAGACCCAGTACTTC
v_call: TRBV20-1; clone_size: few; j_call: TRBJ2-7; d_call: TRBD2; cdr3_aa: CSATGLEFYEQYF; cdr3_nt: TGCAGTGCTACGGGACTAGAGTTCTACGAGCAGTACTTC
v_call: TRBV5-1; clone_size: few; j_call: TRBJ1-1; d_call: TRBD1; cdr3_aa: CASRYGYRGNENTEAFF; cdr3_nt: TGCGCCAGCAGATACGGGTACAGGGGCAATGAAAACACTGAAGCTTTCTTT
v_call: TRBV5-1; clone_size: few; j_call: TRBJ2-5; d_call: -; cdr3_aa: CASSLATEQETQYF; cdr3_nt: TGCGCCAGCAGCTTGGCGACGGAACAAGAGACCCAGTACTTC
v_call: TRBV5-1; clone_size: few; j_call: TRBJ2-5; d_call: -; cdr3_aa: CASSVGTNQETQYF; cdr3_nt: TGCGCCAGCAGCGTCGGGACAAACCAAGAGACCCAGTACTTC
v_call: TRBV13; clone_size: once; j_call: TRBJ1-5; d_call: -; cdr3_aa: CASSQGLKPQHF; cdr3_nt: TGTGCCAGCAGCCAGGGGCTCAAGCCCCAGCATTTT
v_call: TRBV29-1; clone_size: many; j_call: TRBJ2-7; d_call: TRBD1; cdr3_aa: CSVLTGQRAQGARYEQYF; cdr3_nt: TGCAGCGTTCTTACCGGTCAACGGGCACAGGGGGCGAGGTACGAGCAGTACTTC
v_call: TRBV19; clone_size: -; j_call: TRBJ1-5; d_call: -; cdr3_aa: CASRSHSNQPQHF; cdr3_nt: TGTGCCAGTAGGAGCCATAGCAATCAGCCCCAGCATTTT
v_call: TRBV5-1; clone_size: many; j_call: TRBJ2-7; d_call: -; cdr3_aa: CASSFEWTDLYEQYF; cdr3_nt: TGCGCCAGCAGCTTCGAATGGACGGACCTCTACGAGCAGTACTTC
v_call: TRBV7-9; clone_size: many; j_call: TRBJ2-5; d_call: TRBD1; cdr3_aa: CASSPPTWTGGEETQYF; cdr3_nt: TGTGCCAGCAGCCCCCCAACCTGGACAGGGGGCGAAGAGACCCAGTACTTC
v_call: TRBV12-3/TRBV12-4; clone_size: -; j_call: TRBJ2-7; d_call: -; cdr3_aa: CASSLAGHHEQYF; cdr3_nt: TGTGCCAGCAGTTTAGCGGGACACCACGAGCAGTACTTC
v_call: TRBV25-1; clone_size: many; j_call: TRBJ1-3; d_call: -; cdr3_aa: CASSERASSGNTIYF; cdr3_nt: TGTGCCAGCAGTGAAAGGGCCAGCTCTGGAAACACCATATATTTT
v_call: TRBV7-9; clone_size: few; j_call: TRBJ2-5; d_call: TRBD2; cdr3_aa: CASSARVAGPETQYF; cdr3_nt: TGTGCCAGCAGCGCACGGGTAGCGGGACCAGAGACCCAGTACTTC
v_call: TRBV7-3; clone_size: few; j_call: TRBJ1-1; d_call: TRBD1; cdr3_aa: CASRLTGVTEAFF; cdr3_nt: TGTGCCAGCAGGCTGACAGGGGTCACTGAAGCTTTCTTT
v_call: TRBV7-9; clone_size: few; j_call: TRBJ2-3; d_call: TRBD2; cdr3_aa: CASSPGTSGRIDTQYF; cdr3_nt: TGTGCCAGCAGCCCGGGGACTAGCGGGAGAATTGATACGCAGTATTTT
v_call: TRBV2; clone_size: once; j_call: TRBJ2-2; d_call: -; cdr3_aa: CASKPGLDTGELFF; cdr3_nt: TGTGCCAGCAAACCGGGGCTGGACACCGGGGAGCTGTTTTTT
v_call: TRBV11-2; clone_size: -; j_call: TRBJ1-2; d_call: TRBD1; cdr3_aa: CASSPRTGNMVGYTF; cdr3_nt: TGTGCCAGCAGCCCGAGGACAGGGAACATGGTGGGCTACACCTTC
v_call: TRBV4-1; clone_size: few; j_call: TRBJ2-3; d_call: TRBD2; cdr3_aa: CASSQVGREEDTQYF; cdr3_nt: TGCGCCAGCAGCCAAGTTGGGCGGGAGGAAGATACGCAGTATTTT
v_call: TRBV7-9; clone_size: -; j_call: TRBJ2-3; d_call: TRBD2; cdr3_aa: CASSSYFTSGIDTQYF; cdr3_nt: TGTGCCAGCAGCTCCTACTTTACTAGCGGGATAGATACGCAGTATTTT
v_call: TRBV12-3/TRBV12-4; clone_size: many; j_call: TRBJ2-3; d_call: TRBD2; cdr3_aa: CASSTLAGGTTDTQYF; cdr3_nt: TGTGCCAGCAGCACACTAGCGGGAGGGACCACAGATACGCAGTATTTT
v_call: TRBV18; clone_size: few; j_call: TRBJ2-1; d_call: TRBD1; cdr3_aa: CASSPSRQGHNEQFF; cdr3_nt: TGTGCCAGCTCACCATCCCGACAGGGGCATAATGAGCAGTTCTTC
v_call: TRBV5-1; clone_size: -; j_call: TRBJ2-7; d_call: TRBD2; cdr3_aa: CASSGLAGGLHSYEQYF; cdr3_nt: TGCGCCAGCAGCGGTTTAGCGGGAGGGCTCCACTCCTACGAGCAGTACTTC
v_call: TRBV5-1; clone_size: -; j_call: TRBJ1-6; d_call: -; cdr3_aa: CASSLRGDNSPLHF; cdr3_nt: TGCGCCAGCAGCTTACGAGGGGACAATTCACCCCTCCACTTT
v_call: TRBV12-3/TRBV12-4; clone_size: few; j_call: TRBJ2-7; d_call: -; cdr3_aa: CASSSFNASPYEQYF; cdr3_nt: TGTGCCAGCAGTTCCTTCAACGCCAGTCCCTACGAGCAGTACTTC
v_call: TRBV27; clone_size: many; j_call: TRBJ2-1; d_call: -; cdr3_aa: CASSLKSYNEQFF; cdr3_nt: TGTGCCAGCAGTTTAAAGTCCTACAATGAGCAGTTCTTC
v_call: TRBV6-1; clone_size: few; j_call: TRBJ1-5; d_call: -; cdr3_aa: CASSEDRGEPQHF; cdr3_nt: TGTGCCAGCAGCGAAGATAGGGGGGAGCCCCAGCATTTT
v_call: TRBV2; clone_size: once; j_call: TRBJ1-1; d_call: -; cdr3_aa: CASNYLLNWGATEAFF; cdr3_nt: TGTGCCAGCAACTATCTCCTAAATTGGGGGGCCACTGAAGCTTTCTTT
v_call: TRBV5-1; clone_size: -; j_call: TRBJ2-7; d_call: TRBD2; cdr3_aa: CASSHTSWREGYEQYF; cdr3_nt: TGCGCCAGCAGTCACACCTCATGGCGGGAGGGCTACGAGCAGTACTTC
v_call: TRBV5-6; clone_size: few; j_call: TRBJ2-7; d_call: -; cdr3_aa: CASSLVRARDLSYEQYF; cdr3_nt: TGTGCCAGCAGCTTGGTGCGTGCCAGGGACCTTTCCTACGAGCAGTACTTC
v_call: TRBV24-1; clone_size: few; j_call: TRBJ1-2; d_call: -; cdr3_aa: CATSGGRDYGYTF; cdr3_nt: TGTGCCACCAGTGGGGGACGAGACTATGGCTACACCTTC
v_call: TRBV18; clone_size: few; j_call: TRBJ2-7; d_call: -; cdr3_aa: CASSPSREHQGQYF; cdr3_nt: TGTGCCAGCTCACCAAGCAGGGAGCATCAAGGGCAGTACTTC
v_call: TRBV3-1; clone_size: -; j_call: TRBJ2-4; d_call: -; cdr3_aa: CASSQGGGSKNIQYF; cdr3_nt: TGTGCCAGCAGCCAGGGCGGCGGCTCAAAAAACATTCAGTACTTC